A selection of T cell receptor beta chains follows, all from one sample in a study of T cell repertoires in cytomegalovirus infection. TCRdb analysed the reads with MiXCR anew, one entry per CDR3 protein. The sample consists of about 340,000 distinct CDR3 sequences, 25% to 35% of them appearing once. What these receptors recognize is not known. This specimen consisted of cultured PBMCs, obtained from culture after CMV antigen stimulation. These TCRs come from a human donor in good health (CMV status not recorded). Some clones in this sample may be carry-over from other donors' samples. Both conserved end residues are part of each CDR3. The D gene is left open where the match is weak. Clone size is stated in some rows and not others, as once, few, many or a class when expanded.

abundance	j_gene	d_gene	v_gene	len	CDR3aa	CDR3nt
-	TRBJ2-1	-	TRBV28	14	CASFRGGSYNEQFF	TGTGCCAGCTTCCGGGGAGGCTCCTACAATGAGCAGTTCTTC
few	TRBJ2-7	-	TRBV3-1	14	CASSQGDFSYEQYF	TGTGCCAGCAGCCAAGGAGACTTTTCCTACGAGCAGTACTTC
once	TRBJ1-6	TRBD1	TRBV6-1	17	CASSEISGTGWNSPLHF	TGTGCCAGCAGTGAAATTAGCGGGACAGGGTGGAATTCACCCCTCCACTTT
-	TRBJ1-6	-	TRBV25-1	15	CASEPYGAKNSPLHF	TGTGCCAGTGAGCCTTATGGGGCAAAGAATTCACCCCTCCACTTT
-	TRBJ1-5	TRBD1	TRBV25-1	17	CASSDGGTGYSNQPQHF	TGTGCCAGCAGTGATGGTGGGACAGGATATAGCAATCAGCCCCAGCATTTT
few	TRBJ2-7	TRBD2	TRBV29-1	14	CSVLGLAGEYEQYF	TGCAGCGTCTTAGGACTAGCGGGAGAGTACGAGCAGTACTTC
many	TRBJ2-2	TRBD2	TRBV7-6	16	CASSLVAGDPTGELFF	TGTGCCAGCAGCTTAGTCGCGGGAGATCCCACCGGGGAGCTGTTTTTT
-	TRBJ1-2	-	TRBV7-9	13	CASSLVGPGGYTF	TGTGCCAGCAGCTTAGTGGGGCCAGGAGGCTACACCTTC
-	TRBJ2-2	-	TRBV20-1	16	CSARDLGGGNTGELFF	TGCAGTGCTAGAGATCTAGGCGGGGGCAACACCGGGGAGCTGTTTTTT
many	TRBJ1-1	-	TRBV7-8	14	CASSLTGERTEAFF	TGTGCCAGCAGTTTGACAGGAGAGAGAACTGAAGCTTTCTTT
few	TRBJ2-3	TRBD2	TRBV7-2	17	CASSLGGAGARTDTQYF	TGTGCCAGCAGCTTAGGCGGAGCGGGAGCTCGCACAGATACGCAGTATTTT
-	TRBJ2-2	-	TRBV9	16	CASSQGGGGFPGELFF	TGTGCCAGCAGCCAAGGGGGGGGTGGTTTCCCCGGGGAGCTGTTTTTT
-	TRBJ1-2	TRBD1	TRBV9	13	CASSAGTDKTDTF	TGTGCCAGCAGCGCCGGGACAGACAAGACGGACACCTTC
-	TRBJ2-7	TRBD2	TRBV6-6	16	CASSYSRTGGVYEQYF	TGTGCCAGCAGTTACTCGAGGACGGGGGGGGTATACGAGCAGTACTTC
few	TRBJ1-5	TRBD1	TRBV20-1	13	CSARDRQNQPQHF	TGCAGTGCCAGGGACAGGCAAAATCAGCCCCAGCATTTT
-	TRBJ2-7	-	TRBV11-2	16	CASSFPGLLSSYEQYF	TGTGCCAGCAGCTTCCCAGGTTTGCTGAGCTCCTACGAGCAGTACTTC
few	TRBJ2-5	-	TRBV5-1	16	CASSLDFPRVQETQYF	TGCGCCAGCAGCTTGGACTTTCCCAGGGTACAAGAGACCCAGTACTTC
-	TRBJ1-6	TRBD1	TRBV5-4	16	CASSLAGGQSNSPLHF	TGTGCCAGCAGCTTGGCAGGGGGACAGAGCAATTCACCCCTCCACTTT
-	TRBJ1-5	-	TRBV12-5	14	CASAGVNSNQPQHF	TGTGCTAGTGCAGGGGTAAATAGCAATCAGCCCCAGCATTTT
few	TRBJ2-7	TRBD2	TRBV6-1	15	CASSEASGTSYEQYF	TGTGCCAGCAGTGAAGCTAGCGGGACTTCCTACGAGCAGTACTTC
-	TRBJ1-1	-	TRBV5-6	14	CASSLLGPNTEAFF	TGTGCCAGCAGCTTGTTGGGACCGAACACTGAAGCTTTCTTT
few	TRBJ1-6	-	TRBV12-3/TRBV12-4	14	CASTTGTGTTPLHF	TGTGCCAGCACCACTGGGACGGGCACTACACCCCTCCACTTT
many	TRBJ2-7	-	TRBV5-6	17	CASSFFFLGQEHYEQYF	TGTGCCAGCAGCTTCTTTTTCTTGGGGCAGGAGCACTACGAGCAGTACTTC
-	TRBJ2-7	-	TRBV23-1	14	CASSQSHPSYEQYF	TGCGCCAGCAGTCAATCTCATCCCTCCTACGAGCAGTACTTC
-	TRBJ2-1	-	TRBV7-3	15	CASSFDSSGYNEQFF	TGTGCCAGCAGCTTCGACAGTTCTGGGTACAATGAGCAGTTCTTC
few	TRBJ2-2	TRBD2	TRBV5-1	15	CASSSGLANTGELFF	TGCGCCAGCAGCTCCGGACTAGCGAACACCGGGGAGCTGTTTTTT
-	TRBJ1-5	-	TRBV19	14	CASIEQGLHQPQHF	TGTGCCAGTATCGAACAGGGTTTACATCAGCCCCAGCATTTT
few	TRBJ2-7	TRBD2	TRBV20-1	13	CSAPSGSIYEQYF	TGCAGTGCTCCTAGCGGGAGTATCTACGAGCAGTACTTC
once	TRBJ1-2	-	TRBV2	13	CASRPDMNYGYTF	TGTGCCAGCAGACCCGACATGAACTATGGCTACACCTTC
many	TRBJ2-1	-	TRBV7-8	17	CASSLLFGTKGLSEQFF	TGTGCCAGCAGCTTACTTTTCGGGACGAAGGGGCTGAGTGAGCAGTTCTTC
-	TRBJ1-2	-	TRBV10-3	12	CAISEEEYGYTF	TGTGCCATCAGTGAGGAGGAGTATGGCTACACCTTC
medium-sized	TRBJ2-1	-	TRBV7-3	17	CASSSGPGGIRLNEQFF	TGTGCCAGCAGCTCCGGGCCCGGCGGGATTCGTCTCAATGAGCAGTTCTTC
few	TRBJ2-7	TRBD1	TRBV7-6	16	CASSLGRQGVDYEQYF	TGTGCCAGCAGCTTAGGTCGACAGGGGGTAGACTACGAGCAGTACTTC
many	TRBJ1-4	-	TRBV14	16	CASSLNPGATNEKLFF	TGTGCCAGCAGCCTTAACCCAGGGGCCACTAATGAAAAACTGTTTTTT
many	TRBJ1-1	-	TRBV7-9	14	CASSLGTLDTEAFF	TGTGCCAGCAGTCTCGGGACTCTCGACACTGAAGCTTTCTTT